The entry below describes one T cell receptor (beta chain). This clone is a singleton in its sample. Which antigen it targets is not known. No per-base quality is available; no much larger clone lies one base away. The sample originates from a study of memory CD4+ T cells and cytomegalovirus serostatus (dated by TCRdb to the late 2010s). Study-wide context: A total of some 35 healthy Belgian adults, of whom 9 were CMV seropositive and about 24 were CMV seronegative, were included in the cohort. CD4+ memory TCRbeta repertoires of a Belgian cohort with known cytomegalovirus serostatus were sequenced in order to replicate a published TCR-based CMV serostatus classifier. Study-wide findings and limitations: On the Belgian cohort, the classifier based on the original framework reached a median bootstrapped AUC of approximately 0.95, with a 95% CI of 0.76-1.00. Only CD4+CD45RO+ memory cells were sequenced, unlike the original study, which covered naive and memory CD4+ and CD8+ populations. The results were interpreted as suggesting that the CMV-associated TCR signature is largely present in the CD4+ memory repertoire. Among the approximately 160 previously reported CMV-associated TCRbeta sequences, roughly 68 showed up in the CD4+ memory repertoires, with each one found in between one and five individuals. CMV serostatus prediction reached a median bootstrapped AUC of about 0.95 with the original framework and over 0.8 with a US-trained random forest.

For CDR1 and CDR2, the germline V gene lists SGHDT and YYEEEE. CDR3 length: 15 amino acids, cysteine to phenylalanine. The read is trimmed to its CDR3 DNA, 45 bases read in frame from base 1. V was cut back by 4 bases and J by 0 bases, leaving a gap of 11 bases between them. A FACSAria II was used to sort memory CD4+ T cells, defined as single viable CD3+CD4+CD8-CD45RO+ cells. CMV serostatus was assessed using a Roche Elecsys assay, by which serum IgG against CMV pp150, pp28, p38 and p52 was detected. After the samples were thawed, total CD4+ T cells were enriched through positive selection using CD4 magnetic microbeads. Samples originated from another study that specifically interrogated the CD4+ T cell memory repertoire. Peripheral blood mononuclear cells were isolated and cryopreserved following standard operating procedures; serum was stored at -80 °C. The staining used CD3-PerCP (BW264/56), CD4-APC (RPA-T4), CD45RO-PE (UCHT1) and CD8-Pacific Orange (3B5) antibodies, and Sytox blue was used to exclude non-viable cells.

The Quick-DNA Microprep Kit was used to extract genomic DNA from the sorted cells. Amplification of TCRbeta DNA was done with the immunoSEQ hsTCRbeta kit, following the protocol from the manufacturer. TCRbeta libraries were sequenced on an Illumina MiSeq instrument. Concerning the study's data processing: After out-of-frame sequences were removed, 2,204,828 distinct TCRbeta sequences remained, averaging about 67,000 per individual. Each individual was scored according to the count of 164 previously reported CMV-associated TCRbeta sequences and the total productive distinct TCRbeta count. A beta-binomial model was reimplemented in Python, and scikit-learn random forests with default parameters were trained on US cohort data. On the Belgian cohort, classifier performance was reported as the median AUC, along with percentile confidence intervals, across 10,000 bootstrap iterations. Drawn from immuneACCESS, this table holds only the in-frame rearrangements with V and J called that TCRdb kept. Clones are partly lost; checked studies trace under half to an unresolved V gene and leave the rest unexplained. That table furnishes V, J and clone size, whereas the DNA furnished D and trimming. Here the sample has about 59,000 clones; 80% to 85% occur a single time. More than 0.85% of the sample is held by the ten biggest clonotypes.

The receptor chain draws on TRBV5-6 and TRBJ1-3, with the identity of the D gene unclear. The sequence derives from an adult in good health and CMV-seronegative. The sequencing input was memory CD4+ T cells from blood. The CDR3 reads CASSRSVFSGNTIYF. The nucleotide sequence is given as TGTGCCAGCAGCCGCTCGGTCTTCTCTGGAAACACCATATATTTT.